This T cell receptor (beta chain) comes out of a study of blood T cell repertoires in COVID-19. Looking at the study overall: Collection of acute and convalescent COVID-19 samples took place in the United States, Italy and Spain. Sample material is recorded as cDNA or gDNA derived from T cells, B-cell-depleted T cells, or PBMCs.

Trimming at V came to 3 bases and at J to 0 bases, leaving 9 bases not matched to a gene. The germline V gene encodes CDR1 GTSNPN and CDR2 SVGIG (reference sequence). This CDR3 has 17 residues. This clone was seen a single time. Per the study methods: Cell counts per sample came from amplifying reference gene primers. Sequencing used immunoSEQ multiplex PCR; TCRdb keeps in-frame clones, though not all of them. D and trimming come from the DNA, and the V and J calls and clone size come from that table. The sample carries approximately 97,000 clones, about nine tenths recorded once. This clonotype was sampled from a man between 60 and 70 years old with acute or convalescent COVID-19. V gene TRBV30 combines with J gene TRBJ1-5; 9 bases map to TRBD1. The sample comprised peripheral blood. The CDR3 reads CAWSDGQGIFSNQPQHF. CDR3 bases: TGTGCCTGGAGCGACGGACAGGGGATTTTTAGCAATCAGCCCCAGCATTTT.